The entry that follows covers one T cell receptor beta chain sequence. These data belong to a study of blood T cell repertoires in COVID-19. The method was immunoSEQ multiplex PCR; TCRdb's version includes in-frame clones alone and lacks a portion of them. The sample includes almost 55,000 clones, over 65% seen only once; the top ten take 5.3%. Material: peripheral blood. The clonotype was recovered from a human donor in a cohort sampled during active COVID-19.

The CDR3 is CASSHTGSNNSPLHF. Written as DNA, the CDR3 is TGTGCCAGCAGCCACACGGGGTCGAACAATTCACCCCTCCACTTT. The chain is built from TRBV3-1 (or the pseudogene TRBV3-2) and TRBJ1-6; D is ambiguous. In germline, CDR1 is LGHDT, CDR2 YNNKEL (reference sequence). The CDR3 length is 15 residues. The V and J ends lost 3 bases and 7 bases respectively, with 13 bases between them.